Described below is a single T cell receptor beta chain sequence and its context. Some clones are missing from TCRdb's copy, which holds only in-frame ones; the method was immunoSEQ multiplex PCR. This sample has some 15,000 clones, with approximately 81% found just once. This CDR3 region has 17 residues. V lost 1 base and J lost 7, with 19 bases in between. Germline V gene data show CDR1 as KGHSH and CDR2 as LQKENI. The data derive from a study of early stage breast cancer tumors. On the study more broadly: The ER+/PR+/HER2- tumors included 7 to 9 ductal and four lobular carcinomas.

Sequencing used normal breast tissue next to the tumor. This TCR came from a person aged 45-60 years with breast cancer. The rearrangement links TRBV18 to TRBJ2-2; tentatively, D is TRBD1 (7 bases). This CDR3 reads CASSPRLNRGGVGELFF. DNA for the CDR3: TGTGCCAGCTCACCACGTTTGAACAGGGGAGGCGTCGGGGAGCTGTTTTTT.